The 17 T cell receptor beta chains below all came from one sample that was sequenced in a study of T cell responses to AZD1222 COVID-19 vaccine. Measured with immunoSEQ multiplex PCR; TCRdb has only the in-frame clones, and not every one. Of over 100,000 clones in the sample, 91% were seen once. This specimen consisted of peripheral blood, obtained on day 0 of AZD1222 vaccination. These receptors all come from an adult in good health.

The V and J genes are TRBV2 and TRBJ1-5; TRBD1 is a possible D gene (5 bases). Germline assignment: CDR1 SNHLY and CDR2 FYNNEI. With 5 bases removed from V and 2 bases from J, the gap between germline ends came to 7 bases. CDR3 size: 13 residues. In DNA form, the CDR3 reads TGTGCCAGCAGTAGGGACCGCAATCAGCCCCAGCATTTT. The encoded protein is CASSRDRNQPQHF.

This sequence joins TRBV7-9 and TRBJ1-2; 7 bases agree with TRBD1. V shed 5 bases, J shed 4 bases, and the junction held 13 bases outside the gene matches. The CDR3 runs to 16 residues. In germline, CDR1 is SEHNR, CDR2 FQNEAQ (reference sequence). The CDR3 is CASSPQGPLLIYGYTF. In DNA, the CDR3 is TGTGCCAGCAGCCCACAGGGGCCGTTACTCATCTATGGCTACACCTTC.

This chain joins TRBV21-1 and TRBJ1-1; the table's D call of TRBD1 was not tested on the DNA. TRBV21-1 is an annotated pseudogene. The CDR3 has 15 amino acids. CDR3 loop: CASSSQGIVYTEAFF. The CDR3 nucleotides read TGTGCCAGCAGCTCACAGGGGATTGTCTACACTGAAGCTTTCTTT.

V usage is TRBV3-1 (or the pseudogene TRBV3-2) and J usage is TRBJ2-3; weak D call: TRBD2 (6 bases). The germline V gene encodes CDR1 LGHDT and CDR2 YNNKEL (reference sequence). The V gene lost 4 bases and the J gene lost 4 bases, with 9 bases spanning the gap. The CDR3 runs 13 residues. For the CDR3, the DNA is TGTGCCAGCAGCCTCTTAGCGGCAGATACGCAGTATTTT. Protein: CASSLLAADTQYF.

The genes are TRBV5-5 and TRBJ2-7, with D possibly TRBD1 on 6 matching bases. The CDR3 totals 13 residues. Germline CDR1 and CDR2: SGHKS and YYEKEE (reference sequence). The ends were cut back, 2 bases at V and 4 bases at J, with 10 bases in the middle. CDR3 nucleotides: TGTGCCAGCAGCTTAAGAGGGGGTTACGAGCAGTACTTC. Its protein product is CASSLRGGYEQYF.

The V call is TRBV6-5, the J call TRBJ2-3, with D tentatively TRBD2 (5 bases). CDR1 is MNHEY, CDR2 SVGAGI, per germline. The ends were cut back, 6 bases at V and 4 bases at J, with 11 bases in the middle. This CDR3 region has 13 residues. DNA of the CDR3: TGTGCCAGCAGCTTTCTGAGGGCAGATACGCAGTATTTT. It is translated as CASSFLRADTQYF.

The genes are TRBV6-2 or TRBV6-3 and TRBJ1-5; D ambiguous. V lost 0 bases to trimming and J lost 6 bases, with 6 bases between them. Germline assignment: CDR1 MNHEY and CDR2 SVGEGT. This CDR3 is built from 13 residues. CDR3 DNA: TGTGCCAGCAGTTACTCGATCGGTCAGCCCCAGCATTTT. Its translation: CASSYSIGQPQHF.

The CDR3 coding sequence is TGTGCCAGCAGTTACTCGTCAGCAGGGGACACTGAAGCTTTCTTT. Translated, it gives CASSYSSAGDTEAFF. The chain is built from TRBV6-6 and TRBJ1-1; TRBD1 might be the D (6 bases). The CDR3 consists of 15 residues. Per the germline V gene, CDR1 is MNHNY and CDR2 is SVGAGI (reference sequence). Trimming left V 0 bases short and J 3 bases short, with 11 bases between.

The V gene is TRBV30, the J gene TRBJ2-7; D uncertain. Trimming removed 3 bases from V and 3 bases from J, with 9 bases in between. This CDR3 has 12 residues. Germline-derived CDR1 and CDR2 are GTSNPN and SVGIG (reference sequence). CDR3 in amino acids: CAWRPKGYEQYF. In DNA form, the CDR3 reads TGTGCCTGGAGACCCAAGGGCTACGAGCAGTACTTC. The full variable domain, completed using reference TRBV30 and TRBJ2-7, is SQTIHQWPATLVQPVGSPLSLECTVEGTSNPNLYWYRQAAGRGLQLLFYSVGIGQISSEVPQNLSASRPQDRQFILSSKKLLLSDSGFYLCAWRPKGYEQYFGPGTRLTVT.

The V call is TRBV5-6, the J call TRBJ1-2; 8 nucleotides line up with TRBD1. The CDR3 covers 16 residues. Unmatched junction bases numbered 10, after V lost 3 bases and J lost 3 bases. Germline V gene lookup returns CDR1 SGHDT and CDR2 YYEEEE. CDR3 protein: CASSSQGAIAHYGYTF. The CDR3 bases are TGTGCCAGCAGCTCTCAGGGGGCGATTGCTCACTATGGCTACACCTTC.

The chain has TRBV19 and TRBJ2-1; D is uncertain. This CDR3 region has 11 residues. In germline, CDR1 is LNHDA, CDR2 SQIVND (reference sequence). V lost 5 bases and J lost 8, with 7 bases in between. In nucleotides, the CDR3 is TGTGCCAGTAGTTCAAGGTATGAGCAGTTCTTC. The encoded protein is CASSSRYEQFF.

The chain combines TRBV7-8 with TRBJ2-7, with 11 bases aligning to TRBD2. Germline CDR1 and CDR2: SGHVS and FQNEAQ. The CDR3 length is 17 residues. The trim removed 0 bases at V and 3 bases at J, leaving 7 bases unmatched. The CDR3 coding sequence is TGTGCCAGCAGCTTAGCGCGGGGACTAGCGGCAAACTACGAGCAGTACTTC. Encoded protein: CASSLARGLAANYEQYF.

The chain uses TRBV14 and TRBJ1-1, with D unresolved. CDR1 and CDR2 (germline): SGHDN, FVKESK. V lost 2 bases and J lost 1, with 5 bases in between. CDR3 length: 13 residues. The CDR3 DNA reads TGTGCCAGCAGCCAATCTGGGAACACTGAAGCTTTCTTT. This translates into CASSQSGNTEAFF.

This CDR3 is CASSTQGQGGMEEQFF. In nucleotides, the CDR3 is TGCGCCAGCAGCACCCAGGGACAGGGAGGGATGGAGGAGCAGTTCTTC. V and J are TRBV5-1 and TRBJ2-1, with TRBD1 identical over 9 bases. CDR1 and CDR2 from the germline V gene are SGHRS and YFSETQ. V was clipped by 4 bases and J by 10 bases; unmatched bases: 15. The CDR3 runs to 16 residues.

The chain is built from TRBV9 and TRBJ2-3; 9 nucleotides agree with TRBD2. J was trimmed by 0 bases and V by 3 bases; bases with no gene match: 5. Germline CDR1 and CDR2: SGDLS and YYNGEE. The length of the CDR3 is 16 residues. CDR3 DNA: TGTGCCAGCAGCGGCAGCGGGAGGCCCAGCACAGATACGCAGTATTTT. The encoded protein is CASSGSGRPSTDTQYF. The full variable domain, completed using reference TRBV9 and TRBJ2-3, is DSGVTQTPKHLITATGQRVTLRCSPRSGDLSVYWYQQSLDQGLQFLIQYYNGEERAKGNILERFSAQQFPDLHSELNLSSLELGDSALYFCASSGSGRPSTDTQYFGPGTRLTVL.

This CDR3 is CASSIRSGANVLTF. Here the CDR3 DNA reads TGTGCCAGCAGTATAAGGTCTGGGGCCAACGTCCTGACTTTC. This chain joins TRBV2 and TRBJ2-6, with no clear D. The V end lost 5 bases, the J end lost 1 base, and 6 bases lay between the germline ends. The CDR3 runs 14 residues. CDR1 SNHLY and CDR2 FYNNEI come from the germline V gene.

The CDR3 loop is CASSPRTGGGSQPQHF. The DNA for the CDR3 is TGTGCCAGCTCACCACGGACAGGGGGTGGTAGTCAGCCCCAGCATTTT. This chain joins TRBV18 and TRBJ1-5, with 10 bases lining up with TRBD1. Trimming removed 1 base from V and 6 bases from J; junction bases left unmatched: 6. The germline CDR1 and CDR2 sequences are KGHSH and LQKENI. The CDR3 spans 16 residues.